This entry is about one T cell receptor beta chain. What it recognizes is unknown. The sample is drawn from a study of radiation and T cells in renal cell carcinoma. Whole-study findings and limits: No pretreatment tumor biopsies were available for baseline clonotypes.

Trimming cost V 1 base and J 9 bases, with 7 bases left between them. CDR3 size: 12 residues. Per germline, CDR1 SGHTA and CDR2 FQGNSA. The sample's time point: blood 2 weeks post-SBRT. Sample treatment: 15 Gy SBRT to primary tumor, nephrectomy 4 weeks later. Clear cell pathology was present in this patient's renal cell carcinoma. The data were produced by immunoSEQ multiplex PCR, yet TCRdb's version contains in-frame clones alone and is incomplete. The table lists tens of thousands of clones, 81% of them singletons. The receptor comes from a man in his sixties with renal cell carcinoma. The sequencing used blood, collected from a patient whose treatment included radiotherapy and nephrectomy. The V and J genes are TRBV7-2 and TRBJ1-5; D is uncertain. This CDR3 reads CASSLDSRPQHF. The DNA of the CDR3 is TGTGCCAGCAGCTTAGATAGCCGGCCCCAGCATTTT.